This TCR beta chain was profiled in a study of T cell changes during pregnancy in multiple sclerosis. A single count supports this clone. The CDR3 runs to 14 residues. CDR1 SGHNT and CDR2 YYREEE come from the germline V gene (reference sequence). The V and J ends lost 2 bases and 2 bases, in that order; junction bases with no gene match: 1. Sequenced by immunoSEQ multiplex PCR; TCRdb stores in-frame clones only, minus some. The sample contains fewer than 85,000 clones, roughly 93% of which appear only once. J is TRBJ2-3 and V is TRBV5-4, with 8 bases fitting TRBD2. The starting material was peripheral blood, obtained in the second trimester of pregnancy. This receptor was identified in a female donor with multiple sclerosis, enrolled in a pregnancy study. The CDR3: CASSLAGDTDTQYF. CDR3 nucleotides: TGTGCCAGCAGCTTAGCGGGAGACACAGATACGCAGTATTTT.